The 18 T cell receptor beta chains below were found in one sample sequenced in a study of cytomegalovirus exposure and HLA in healthy donors. The PCR contained 60 Vbeta and 13 Jbeta primers. This table comes from immunoSEQ multiplex PCR, and its TCRdb copy is limited to in-frame clones, with some not included. There are some 150,000 clones in the sample; roughly 80% occur only once, and about 0.77% lies in the top ten. The specimen was PBMCs. The receptors were gathered from a woman under 30 in good health and CMV-seronegative.

On this clone itself: The same CDR3 arises from other DNA sequences in this sample as well. The chain employs TRBV29-1 and TRBJ1-2, with D tentatively TRBD1 (5 bases). The CDR3 length is 14 residues. The germline V and J ends were trimmed by 1 base and 1 base, with 10 bases remaining between them. The germline V gene has CDR1 SQVTM and CDR2 ANQGSEA. The CDR3 loop reads CSVEGGQGNYGYTF. Here the CDR3 DNA reads TGCAGCGTTGAAGGGGGCCAGGGTAACTATGGCTACACCTTC.

The count of this clone is one. V gene TRBV4-1 combines with J gene TRBJ1-2, with 7 bases matching TRBD1. Looked up from germline, CDR1 is MGHRA and CDR2 is YSYEKL. CDR3 size: 18 residues. The trim removed 4 bases at V and 4 bases at J, leaving 18 bases unmatched. The CDR3: CASSLLGVEGAKRYGYTF. The CDR3 region has the DNA TGCGCCAGCAGCCTCTTAGGGGTCGAGGGGGCGAAGCGCTATGGCTACACCTTC.

The chain joins TRBV19 to TRBJ2-1, with 16 bases matching TRBD2. Per the germline V gene, CDR1 is LNHDA and CDR2 is SQIVND (reference sequence). The CDR3 loop spans 19 amino acids. J gave up 4 bases and V 3 bases, and 9 bases lay outside the gene matches. The CDR3: CASSIKGLAGGPAYNEQFF. The CDR3 nucleotides are TGTGCCAGTAGTATTAAGGGACTAGCGGGAGGGCCGGCATACAATGAGCAGTTCTTC. Drawing the rest from reference TRBV19 and TRBJ2-1, the complete variable domain is DGGITQSPKYLFRKEGQNVTLSCEQNLNHDAMYWYRQDPGQGLRLIYYSQIVNDFQKGDIAEGYSVSREKKESFPLTVTSAQKNPTAFYLCASSIKGLAGGPAYNEQFFGPGTRLTVL.

The chain couples TRBV28 to TRBJ2-1; 8 bases are shared with TRBD2. V was clipped by 3 bases and J by 5 bases; unmatched bases: 9. Germline V CDR1 and CDR2: MDHEN, SYDVKM. The CDR3 totals 16 residues. CDR3 DNA: TGTGCCAGCAGTTTCGTAACCCGGACTAGCCACAATGAGCAGTTCTTC. Translation: CASSFVTRTSHNEQFF.

V and J are TRBV10-3 and TRBJ2-3; D is perhaps TRBD2 (6 bases). Trimming shortened V by 2 bases and J by 5 bases, and 14 bases separated the two germline ends. The CDR3 totals 15 residues. CDR1 is ENHRY, CDR2 SYGVKD, per germline. Written as DNA, the CDR3 is TGTGCCATCAGTGAGGGATCTTTGGAGGGAGATACGCAGTATTTT. Its protein product is CAISEGSLEGDTQYF.

This chain joins TRBV28 and TRBJ1-5; D not resolved. The length of the CDR3 is 12 residues. Trimming took 10 bases from V and 4 from J, leaving 11 bases between them. Germline-derived CDR1 and CDR2 are MDHEN and SYDVKM. This CDR3 reads CATRDGNQPQHF. The CDR3 region has the DNA TGTGCCACCCGAGACGGGAATCAGCCCCAGCATTTT.

The chain employs TRBV6-1 and TRBJ1-1; 9 bases line up with TRBD1. The CDR3 is 15 residues long. CDR1 is MNHNS, CDR2 SASEGT, per germline. V lost 3 bases and J lost 2; bases outside the gene matches: 4. CDR3 DNA sequence: TGTGCCAGCAGTGAGTCCACAGGGGGCAACACTGAAGCTTTCTTT. Amino acid sequence: CASSESTGGNTEAFF.

The V call is TRBV4-1, the J call TRBJ2-3; 8 bases agree with TRBD2. Germline V gene data show CDR1 as MGHRA and CDR2 as YSYEKL. The CDR3 covers 22 residues. J was trimmed by 2 bases and V by 3 bases; bases with no gene match: 25. The CDR3 DNA reads TGCGCCAGCAGCCACCCCCCGGCCGGGAGGGCCTATAGACACACACACACAGATACGCAGTATTTT. Residues: CASSHPPAGRAYRHTHTDTQYF.

This clone was picked up one time. CDR3 region: CASSLSRGGGYTF. The CDR3 DNA sequence: TGCGCCAGCAGCTTGTCGAGGGGGGGCGGCTACACCTTC. The chain combines TRBV5-1 with TRBJ1-2, with a possible D match to TRBD1 (6 bases). With 1 base removed from V and 8 bases from J, the gap between germline ends came to 12 bases. There are 13 residues in the CDR3. CDR1 and CDR2 (germline): SGHRS, YFSETQ.

The rearrangement uses TRBV28 and TRBJ1-2; D may be TRBD1 (5 bases). V lost 4 bases to trimming and J lost 4 bases, with 19 bases between them. Germline V gene sequence: CDR1 MDHEN, CDR2 SYDVKM. The CDR3 has 16 amino acids. The CDR3 protein is CASSSITLGGGYGYTF. CDR3 DNA: TGTGCCAGCAGTTCAATTACCCTCGGGGGTGGCTATGGCTACACCTTC.

The gene calls are TRBV19 and TRBJ2-5; 9 bases line up with TRBD2. V gave up 7 bases and J gave up 2 bases; unmatched junction bases: 11. The CDR3 spans 16 residues. In germline, CDR1 is LNHDA, CDR2 SQIVND (reference sequence). CDR3 protein: CASMARAGGRQETQYF. Written as DNA, the CDR3 is TGTGCCAGTATGGCGCGGGCGGGAGGGAGGCAAGAGACCCAGTACTTC.

This chain connects TRBV28 to TRBJ2-5; tentative D call: TRBD2 (5 bases). The V and J ends lost 4 bases and 4 bases respectively, with 28 bases between them. CDR1 is MDHEN, CDR2 SYDVKM, per germline. There are 19 residues in the CDR3. The DNA for the CDR3 is TGTGCCAGCAGTTGGGGAAGGAGAGGACCACCTGGAGGAGCAGAGACCCAGTACTTC. Translating it yields CASSWGRRGPPGGAETQYF.

V usage is TRBV7-2 and J usage is TRBJ2-4, with TRBD2 matching over 7 bases. V shed 0 bases, J shed 1 base, and the junction held 3 bases outside the gene matches. The CDR3 is 16 residues long. Germline V CDR1 and CDR2: SGHTA, FQGNSA. The CDR3 is CASSLAWEGAKNIQYF. CDR3 nucleotide sequence: TGTGCCAGCAGCTTAGCCTGGGAGGGGGCCAAAAACATTCAGTACTTC.

This sequence joins TRBV10-2 and TRBJ1-6; a possible D gene is TRBD1 (6 bases). Germline CDR1 reads WSHSY; CDR2 reads SAAADI. The CDR3 totals 16 residues. V lost 5 bases and J lost 0, with 11 bases in between. This chain's CDR3 is CASSNGQSSYNSPLHF. CDR3 nucleotide sequence: TGCGCCAGCAGTAATGGACAGAGCTCCTATAATTCACCCCTCCACTTT.

This chain uses TRBV5-6 with TRBJ2-7; TRBD2 is a possible D gene (6 bases). The end of the DNA fits TRBJ2-5 better, so the J call may be wrong. CDR1 and CDR2 (germline): SGHDT, YYEEEE. CDR3 length: 12 amino acids. CDR3 in amino acids: CASSPGGETQYF. The CDR3 nucleotides are TGTGCCAGCAGCCCCGGGGGAGAGACCCAGTACTTC.

The chain recombines TRBV12-5 with TRBJ1-1; D remains unclear. Germline CDR1 is LGHNT and CDR2 is FRNRAP. CDR3 size: 13 residues. V gave up 2 bases and J gave up 1 base, with 5 bases separating them. The CDR3 DNA reads TGTGCTAGTGGTTTGCCGCGGAACACTGAAGCTTTCTTT. It yields the protein CASGLPRNTEAFF.

The chain couples TRBV6-1 to TRBJ1-2, with D hard to call. Germline values: CDR1 MNHNS, CDR2 SASEGT. The germline V and J ends were trimmed by 3 bases and 4 bases, with 9 bases remaining between them. The CDR3 extends over 13 amino acids. CDR3 nucleotides: TGTGCCAGCAGTGATTCCGGTATCTATGGCTACACCTTC. It specifies CASSDSGIYGYTF.

This chain joins TRBV27 and TRBJ1-5, with D maybe TRBD1 (6 bases). Germline V gene sequence: CDR1 MNHEY, CDR2 SMNVEV (reference sequence). Trimming left V 3 bases short and J 4 bases short, with 10 bases between. The CDR3 consists of 14 residues. As DNA, the CDR3 is TGTGCCAGCAGTTTCCGTCAGGGGAATCAGCCCCAGCATTTT. Protein: CASSFRQGNQPQHF.